The sequence of this TCR beta chain was determined in a study of T cells in tumors after PD-1 blockade. Study context: No patient had prior checkpoint blockade, systemic immunosuppression, or radiotherapy within 4 weeks. During anti-PD-1 treatment, some patients continued daily vismodegib 150 mg. Peripheral blood samples averaged around 40,000 unique clonotypes and more than 100,000 templates. Study-wide points: Blood contained approximately 43% of the tumor's TCR clonotypes.

CDR3 length: 15 residues. The germline gives CDR1 SGHRS, CDR2 YFSETQ. J was trimmed by 5 bases and V by 2 bases; bases with no gene match: 4. With respect to this clone: The target antigen is unknown.

Clones were read by immunoSEQ multiplex PCR, and TCRdb kept only the in-frame ones, dropping some. Among approximately 47,000 clones listed, approximately 79% were seen once. The receptor was derived from a human donor with advanced basal cell or squamous cell carcinoma (not recorded which). The V gene is TRBV5-1, the J gene TRBJ2-7; 13 positions agree with TRBD2. Specimen: PBMCs, collected before anti-PD-1 therapy. The CDR3 is CASSLTSGRVNEQYF. Here the CDR3 DNA reads TGCGCCAGCAGCTTAACTAGCGGGAGGGTCAACGAGCAGTACTTC.